The table lists the clone carrying this T cell receptor (beta chain) with a few counts. The antigen remains undetermined. The data stem from a study of shared clonotypes between healthy human individuals. General study results and limits: Approximately 5% of naive CD4 clonotypes were shared across several donors. Rarefaction showed that sequencing of sorted subsets was incomplete (despite large depth).

Splitting the CD4+ cells yielded a CD45RA+ naive subset and a CD45RA-negative memory subset. Generated by immunoSEQ multiplex PCR, the TCRdb table keeps only in-frame clones and is missing some. The table includes hundreds of thousands of clones, around three quarters detected once. Sequenced: memory CD4+ T cells sorted from blood. Noted subset: CD45RA-negative fraction. The TCR was taken from a woman aged 30 to 39 in good health.

CDR3 nucleotide sequence: TGCGCCAGCAGCCAAGATCTAACCACCGGGGAGCTGTTTTTT. Its protein product is CASSQDLTTGELFF. The chain is built from TRBV4-1 and TRBJ2-2; unclear D gene. Germline loops: CDR1 MGHRA, CDR2 YSYEKL. V lost 0 bases and J lost 4, with 6 bases in between. This CDR3 has 14 amino acids.